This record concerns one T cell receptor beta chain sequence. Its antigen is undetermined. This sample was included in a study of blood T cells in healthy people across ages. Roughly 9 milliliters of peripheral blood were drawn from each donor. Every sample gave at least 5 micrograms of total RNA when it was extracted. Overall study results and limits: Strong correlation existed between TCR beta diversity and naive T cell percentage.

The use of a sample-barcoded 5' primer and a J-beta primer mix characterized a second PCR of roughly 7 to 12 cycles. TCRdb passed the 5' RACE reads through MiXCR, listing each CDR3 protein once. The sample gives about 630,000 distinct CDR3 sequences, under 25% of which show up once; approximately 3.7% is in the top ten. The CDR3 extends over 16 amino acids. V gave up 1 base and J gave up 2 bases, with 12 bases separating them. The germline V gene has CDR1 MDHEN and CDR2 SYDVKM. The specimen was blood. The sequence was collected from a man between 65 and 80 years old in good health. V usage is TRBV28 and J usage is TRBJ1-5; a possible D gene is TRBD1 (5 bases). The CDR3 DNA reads TGTGCCAGCAGTTTATCAGGGTTTGTGGGCAATCAGCCCCAGCATTTT. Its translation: CASSLSGFVGNQPQHF.